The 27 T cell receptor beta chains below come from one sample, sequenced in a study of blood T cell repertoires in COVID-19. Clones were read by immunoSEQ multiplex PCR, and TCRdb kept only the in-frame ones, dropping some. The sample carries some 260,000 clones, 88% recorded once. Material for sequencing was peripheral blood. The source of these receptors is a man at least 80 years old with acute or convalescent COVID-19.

CDR3 sequence reads: CASSPPSSSTGNTIYF. CDR3 sequence (DNA): TGTGCCAGCTCACCACCTTCCTCTTCTACGGGAAACACCATATATTTT. This sequence joins TRBV18 and TRBJ1-3; D is unclear. V gave up 0 bases and J gave up 4 bases, with 13 bases separating them. The CDR3 extends over 16 amino acids. CDR1 and CDR2 from the germline V gene are KGHSH and LQKENI.

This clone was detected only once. The CDR3 protein is CASSTGQGASYEQYF. Written as DNA, the CDR3 is TGTGCCAGTAGTACGGGACAGGGGGCCAGCTACGAGCAGTACTTC. J is TRBJ2-7 and V is TRBV19, with TRBD1 matching over 12 bases. Germline V CDR1 and CDR2: LNHDA, SQIVND (reference sequence). Unmatched junction bases numbered 4, after V lost 4 bases and J lost 3 bases. The CDR3 sequence is 15 residues long.

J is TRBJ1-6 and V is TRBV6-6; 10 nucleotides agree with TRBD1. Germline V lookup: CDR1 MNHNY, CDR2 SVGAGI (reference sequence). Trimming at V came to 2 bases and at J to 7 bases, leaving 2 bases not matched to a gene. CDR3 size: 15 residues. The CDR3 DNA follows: TGTGCCAGCAGTTACCGGGGACAGGGGAATTCACCCCTCCACTTT. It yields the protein CASSYRGQGNSPLHF.

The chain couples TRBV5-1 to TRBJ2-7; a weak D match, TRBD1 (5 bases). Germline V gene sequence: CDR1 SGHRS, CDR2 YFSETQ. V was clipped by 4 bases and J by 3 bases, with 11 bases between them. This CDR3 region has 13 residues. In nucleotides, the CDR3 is TGCGCCAGCAGCCGACAGTCCGACTACGAGCAGTACTTC. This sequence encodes CASSRQSDYEQYF.

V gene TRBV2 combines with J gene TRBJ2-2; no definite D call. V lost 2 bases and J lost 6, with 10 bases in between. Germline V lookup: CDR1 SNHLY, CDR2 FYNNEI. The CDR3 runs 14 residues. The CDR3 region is CASSENGLPGELFF. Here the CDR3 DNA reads TGTGCCAGCAGTGAAAACGGGTTACCCGGGGAGCTGTTTTTT.

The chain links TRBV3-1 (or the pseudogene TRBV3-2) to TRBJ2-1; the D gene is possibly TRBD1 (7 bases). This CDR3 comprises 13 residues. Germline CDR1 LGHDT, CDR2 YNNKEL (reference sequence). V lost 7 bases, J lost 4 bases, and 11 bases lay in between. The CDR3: CASTQGGYNEQFF. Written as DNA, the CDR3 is TGTGCCAGCACCCAGGGGGGTTACAATGAGCAGTTCTTC.

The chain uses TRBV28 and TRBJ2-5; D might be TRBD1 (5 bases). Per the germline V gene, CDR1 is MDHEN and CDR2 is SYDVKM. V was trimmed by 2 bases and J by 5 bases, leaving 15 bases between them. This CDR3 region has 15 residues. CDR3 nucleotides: TGTGCCAGCAGTTTAATGGACCCAGGGCGGGAGACCCAGTACTTC. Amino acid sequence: CASSLMDPGRETQYF.

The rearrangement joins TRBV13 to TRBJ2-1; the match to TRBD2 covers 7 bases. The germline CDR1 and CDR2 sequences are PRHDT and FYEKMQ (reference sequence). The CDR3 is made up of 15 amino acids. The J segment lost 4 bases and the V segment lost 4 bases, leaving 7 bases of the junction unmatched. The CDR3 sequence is CASSSGLGGYNEQFF. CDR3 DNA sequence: TGTGCCAGCAGCTCCGGACTAGGTGGGTACAATGAGCAGTTCTTC.

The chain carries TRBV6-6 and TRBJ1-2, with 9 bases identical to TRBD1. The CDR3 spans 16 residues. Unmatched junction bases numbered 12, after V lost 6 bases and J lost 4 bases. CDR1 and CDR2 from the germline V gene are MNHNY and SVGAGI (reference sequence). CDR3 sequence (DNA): TGTGCCAGCAGCCCCCCCGGGACAGGGAGCCTCTATGGCTACACCTTC. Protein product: CASSPPGTGSLYGYTF.

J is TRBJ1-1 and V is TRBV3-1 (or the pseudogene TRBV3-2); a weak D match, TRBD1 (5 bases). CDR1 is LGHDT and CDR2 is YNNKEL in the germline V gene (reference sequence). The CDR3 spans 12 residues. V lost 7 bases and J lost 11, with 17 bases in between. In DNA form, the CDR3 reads TGTGCCAGCACCCCAGGGAAAGGTGGGGCTTTCTTT. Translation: CASTPGKGGAFF.

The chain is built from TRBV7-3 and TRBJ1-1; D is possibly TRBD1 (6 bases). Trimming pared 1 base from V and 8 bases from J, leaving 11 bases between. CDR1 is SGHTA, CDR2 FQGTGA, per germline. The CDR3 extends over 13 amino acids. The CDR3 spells CASSLMQGTEAFF. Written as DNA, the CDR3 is TGTGCCAGCAGCTTAATGCAGGGGACGGAAGCTTTCTTT.

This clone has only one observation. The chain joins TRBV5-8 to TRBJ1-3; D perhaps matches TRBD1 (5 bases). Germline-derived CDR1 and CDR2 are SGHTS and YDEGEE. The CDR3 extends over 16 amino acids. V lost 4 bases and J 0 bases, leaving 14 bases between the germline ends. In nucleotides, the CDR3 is TGTGCCAGCAGCACGATGACAGACATCTCTGGAAACACCATATATTTT. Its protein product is CASSTMTDISGNTIYF.

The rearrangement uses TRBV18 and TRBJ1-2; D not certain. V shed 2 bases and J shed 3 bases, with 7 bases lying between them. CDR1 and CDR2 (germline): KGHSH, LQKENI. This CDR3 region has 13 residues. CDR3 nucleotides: TGTGCCAGCTCACCAGAGTCGGACTATGGCTACACCTTC. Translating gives CASSPESDYGYTF. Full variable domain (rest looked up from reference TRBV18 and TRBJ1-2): NAGVMQNPRHLVRRRGQEARLRCSPMKGHSHVYWYRQLPEEGLKFMVYLQKENIIDESGMPKERFSAEFPKEGPSILRIQQVVRGDSAAYFCASSPESDYGYTFGSGTRLTVV.

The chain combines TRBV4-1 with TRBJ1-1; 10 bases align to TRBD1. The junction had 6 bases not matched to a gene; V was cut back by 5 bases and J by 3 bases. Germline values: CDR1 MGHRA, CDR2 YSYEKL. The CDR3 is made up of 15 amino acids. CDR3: CASSLRTGGDTEAFF. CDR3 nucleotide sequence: TGCGCCAGCAGCTTACGGACAGGGGGGGACACTGAAGCTTTCTTT.

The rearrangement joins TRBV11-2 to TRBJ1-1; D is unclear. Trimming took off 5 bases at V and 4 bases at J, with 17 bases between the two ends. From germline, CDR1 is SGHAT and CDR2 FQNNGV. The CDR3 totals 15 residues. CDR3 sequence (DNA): TGTGCCAGCAGCGTATCCCGGGTAGGAGGCACTGAAGCTTTCTTT. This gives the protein CASSVSRVGGTEAFF.

CDR3 sequence reads: CASIHPRGVGYGYTF. In DNA form, the CDR3 reads TGTGCCAGCATCCACCCCAGGGGAGTGGGCTATGGCTACACCTTC. The V gene is TRBV28, the J gene TRBJ1-2; a weak D match, TRBD1 (6 bases). There are 15 residues in the CDR3. Trimming cost V 7 bases and J 4 bases, with 19 bases left between them. The germline gives CDR1 MDHEN, CDR2 SYDVKM.

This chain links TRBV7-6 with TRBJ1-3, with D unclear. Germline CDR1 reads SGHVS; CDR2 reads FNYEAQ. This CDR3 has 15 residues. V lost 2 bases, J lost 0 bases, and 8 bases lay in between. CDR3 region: CASSLWPPSGNTIYF. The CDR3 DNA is TGTGCCAGCAGCTTATGGCCGCCCTCTGGAAACACCATATATTTT.

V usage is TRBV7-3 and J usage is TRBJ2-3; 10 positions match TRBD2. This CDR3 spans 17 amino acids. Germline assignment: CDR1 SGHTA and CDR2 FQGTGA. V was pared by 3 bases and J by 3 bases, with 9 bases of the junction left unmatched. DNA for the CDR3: TGTGCCAGCAGCTTGGTAGCGGGGGGCCGAGGAACAGATACGCAGTATTTT. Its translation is CASSLVAGGRGTDTQYF. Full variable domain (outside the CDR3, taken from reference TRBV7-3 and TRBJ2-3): GAGVSQTPSNKVTEKGKYVELRCDPISGHTALYWYRQSLGQGPEFLIYFQGTGAADDSGLPNDRFFAVRPEGSVSTLKIQRTERGDSAVYLCASSLVAGGRGTDTQYFGPGTRLTVL.

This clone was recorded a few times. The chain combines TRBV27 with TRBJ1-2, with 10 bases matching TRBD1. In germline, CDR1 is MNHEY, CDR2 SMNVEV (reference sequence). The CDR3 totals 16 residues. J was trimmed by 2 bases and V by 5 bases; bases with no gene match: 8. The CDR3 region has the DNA TGTGCCAGCAGTCCGCGAAGGACAGGGGGGAACTATGGCTACACCTTC. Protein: CASSPRRTGGNYGYTF.

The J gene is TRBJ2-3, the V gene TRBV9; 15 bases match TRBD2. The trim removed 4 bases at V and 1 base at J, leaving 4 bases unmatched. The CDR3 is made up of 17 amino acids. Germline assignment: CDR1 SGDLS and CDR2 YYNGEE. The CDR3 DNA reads TGTGCCAGCAGCCGGACTAGCGGGGGGGTGGGCACAGATACGCAGTATTTT. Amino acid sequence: CASSRTSGGVGTDTQYF.

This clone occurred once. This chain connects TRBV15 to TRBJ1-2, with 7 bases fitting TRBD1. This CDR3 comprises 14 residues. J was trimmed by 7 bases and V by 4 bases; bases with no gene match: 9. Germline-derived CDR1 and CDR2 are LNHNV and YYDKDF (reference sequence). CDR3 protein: CATSKGTVPGGYTF. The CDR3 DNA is TGTGCCACCAGCAAAGGGACAGTACCAGGTGGCTACACCTTC.

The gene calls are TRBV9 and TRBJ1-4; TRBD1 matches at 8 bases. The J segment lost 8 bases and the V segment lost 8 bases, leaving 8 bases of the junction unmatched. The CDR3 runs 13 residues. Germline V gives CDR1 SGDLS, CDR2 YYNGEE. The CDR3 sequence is CARRGGQDEKLFF. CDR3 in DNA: TGTGCCAGAAGGGGGGGACAGGACGAAAAACTGTTTTTT.

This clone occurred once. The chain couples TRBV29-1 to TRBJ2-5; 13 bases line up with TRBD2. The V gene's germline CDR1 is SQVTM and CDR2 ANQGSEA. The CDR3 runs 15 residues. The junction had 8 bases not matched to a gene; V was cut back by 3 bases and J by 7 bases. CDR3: CSVELLAGGPGTQYF. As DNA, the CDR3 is TGCAGCGTTGAGTTACTAGCGGGAGGGCCGGGGACCCAGTACTTC.

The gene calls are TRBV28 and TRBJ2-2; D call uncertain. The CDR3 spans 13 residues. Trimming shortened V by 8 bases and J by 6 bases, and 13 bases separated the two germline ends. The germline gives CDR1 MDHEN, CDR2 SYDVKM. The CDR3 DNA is TGTGCCAGCCCCCCGAGTCTCGCCGGGGAGCTGTTTTTT. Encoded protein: CASPPSLAGELFF. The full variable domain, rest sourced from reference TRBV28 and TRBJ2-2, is DVKVTQSSRYLVKRTGEKVFLECVQDMDHENMFWYRQDPGLGLRLIYFSYDVKMKEKGDIPEGYSVSREKKERFSLILESASTNQTSMYLCASPPSLAGELFFGEGSRLTVL.

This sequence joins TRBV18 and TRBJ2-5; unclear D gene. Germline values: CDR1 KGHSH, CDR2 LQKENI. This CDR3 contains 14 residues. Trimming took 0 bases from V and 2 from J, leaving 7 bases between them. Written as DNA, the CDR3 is TGTGCCAGCTCACCACCACACAGACAAGAGACCCAGTACTTC. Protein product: CASSPPHRQETQYF.

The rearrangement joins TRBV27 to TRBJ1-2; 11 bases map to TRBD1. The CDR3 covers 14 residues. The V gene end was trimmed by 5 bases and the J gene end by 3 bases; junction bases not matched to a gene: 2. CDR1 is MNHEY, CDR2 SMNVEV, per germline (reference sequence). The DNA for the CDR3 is TGTGCCAGCAGTCGGGACAGGGGGGACTATGGCTACACCTTC. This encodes CASSRDRGDYGYTF.

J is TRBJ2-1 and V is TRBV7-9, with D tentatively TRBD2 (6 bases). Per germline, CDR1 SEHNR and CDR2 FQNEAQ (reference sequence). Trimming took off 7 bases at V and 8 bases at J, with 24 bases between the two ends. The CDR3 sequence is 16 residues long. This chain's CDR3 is CASTNPRGWTGDEQFF. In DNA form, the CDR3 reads TGTGCCAGCACCAACCCACGGGGGTGGACCGGTGATGAGCAGTTCTTC.